The entry below describes one T cell receptor (beta chain). Antigen: not known. V was cut by 0 bases and J by 6 bases, with 3 bases left in between. Germline assignment: CDR1 SGHDT and CDR2 YYEEEE. CDR3 length equals 12 residues. This sample is drawn from a study of shared clonotypes between healthy human individuals. General study findings and limits: Represented diversity (both genetic and exposure-history) was limited by the small number of donors. Memory subsets had estimated richness that was generally smaller than that of naive subsets. Deeper or shallower sequencing was expected to change how clonotypes are shared among donors.

At a deep level, the assay was run. The data were produced by immunoSEQ multiplex PCR, yet TCRdb's version contains in-frame clones alone and is incomplete. The table lists around 1.1 million clones, 75% to 80% of them singletons, with 0.6% to 0.7% in the top ten. This chain connects TRBV5-6 to TRBJ2-2; D is uncertain. The sequence was obtained from a young man in good health. Some clones in this sample may be carry-over from other donors' samples. The sample comprised memory CD4+ T cells from PBMCs. Subset given: CD45RA-negative fraction. The CDR3, as DNA: TGTGCCAGCAGCTTGGATGCCGGGGAGCTGTTTTTT. Its protein product is CASSLDAGELFF.